This TCR beta chain came from a study of cytomegalovirus exposure and HLA in healthy donors. Regarding this clone: The antigen remains unidentified.

General study points: Reports showed the classifier diagnosing cytomegalovirus status with high specificity and sensitivity. The study recorded 160 or so TCR beta chains that were cytomegalovirus-associated. As confirmed in vitro, a few CMV-associated chains were specific for CMV antigens. Later, an analysis showed that TCR beta chains associated with HLA were more clonally expanded than others that were equally common.

PCR involved 60 Vbeta and 13 Jbeta primers. Method: immunoSEQ multiplex PCR; TCRdb's copy keeps in-frame clones and lacks some. The sample has more than 150,000 clones, just under 80% seen once. The CDR3 is made up of 15 amino acids. The J segment lost 1 base and the V segment lost 6 bases, leaving 3 bases of the junction unmatched. CDR1 LNHDA and CDR2 SQIVND come from the germline V gene (reference sequence). V usage is TRBV19 and J usage is TRBJ2-5, with 12 nucleotides matching TRBD2. The clonotype was recovered from a woman aged 50 to 60 in good health and CMV-seropositive. Sequenced: PBMCs. The CDR3: CASRRTSGAQETQYF. The CDR3 DNA reads as TGTGCCAGTAGGCGGACTAGCGGGGCCCAAGAGACCCAGTACTTC.